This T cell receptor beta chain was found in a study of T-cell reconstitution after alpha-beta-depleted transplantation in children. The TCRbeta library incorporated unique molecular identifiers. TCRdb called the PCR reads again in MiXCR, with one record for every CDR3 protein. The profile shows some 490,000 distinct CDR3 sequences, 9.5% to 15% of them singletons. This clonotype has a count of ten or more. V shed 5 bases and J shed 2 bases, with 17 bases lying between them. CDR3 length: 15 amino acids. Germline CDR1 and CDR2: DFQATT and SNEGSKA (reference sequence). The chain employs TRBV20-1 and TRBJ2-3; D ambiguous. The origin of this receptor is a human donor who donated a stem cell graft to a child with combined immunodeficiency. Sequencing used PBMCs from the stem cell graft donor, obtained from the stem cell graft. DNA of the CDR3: TGCAGTGCTGGAGCCCCCGTCGGAACCACAGATACGCAGTATTTT. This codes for CSAGAPVGTTDTQYF.